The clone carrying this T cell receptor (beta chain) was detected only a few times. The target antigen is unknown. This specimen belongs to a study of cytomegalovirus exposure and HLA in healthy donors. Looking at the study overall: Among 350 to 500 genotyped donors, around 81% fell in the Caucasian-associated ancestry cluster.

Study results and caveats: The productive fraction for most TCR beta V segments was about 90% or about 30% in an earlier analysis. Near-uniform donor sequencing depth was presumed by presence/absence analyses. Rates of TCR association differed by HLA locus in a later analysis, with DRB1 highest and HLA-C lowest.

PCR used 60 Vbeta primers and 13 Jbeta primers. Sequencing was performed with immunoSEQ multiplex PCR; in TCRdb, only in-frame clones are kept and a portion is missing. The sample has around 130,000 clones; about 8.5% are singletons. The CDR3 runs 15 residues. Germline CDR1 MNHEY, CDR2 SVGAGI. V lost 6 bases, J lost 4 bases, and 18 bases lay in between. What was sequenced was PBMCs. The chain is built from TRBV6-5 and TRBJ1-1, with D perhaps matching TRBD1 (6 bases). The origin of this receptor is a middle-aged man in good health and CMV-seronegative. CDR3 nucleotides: TGTGCCAGCAGGGCACCGGGACACCCGGCCACTGAAGCTTTCTTT. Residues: CASRAPGHPATEAFF.